A single sample is the source of the 17 T cell receptor beta chains below, sequenced in a study of shared clonotypes between healthy human individuals. As defined, naive CD8 cells were CD45RO-negative and positively selected for CCR7, with terminally differentiated effector memory CD45RA+ cells excluded. Assay used: immunoSEQ multiplex PCR; TCRdb lists only in-frame clones, some missing. The table shows some 600,000 clones, with 95% to 97% occurring only once. Sequencing used naive CD8+ T cells sorted from blood. The receptors here all came from a woman aged 25 to 39 in good health.

Here the CDR3 DNA reads TGTGCCAGCAGAGAGGGGGACGAGCAGTACTTC. This encodes CASREGDEQYF. V is TRBV7-9 and J is TRBJ2-7; the D gene is possibly TRBD1 (6 bases). CDR3 length equals 11 residues. Germline V gene data show CDR1 as SEHNR and CDR2 as FQNEAQ (reference sequence). V gave up 6 bases and J gave up 5 bases, with 8 bases separating them.

On this clone itself: Other DNA variants within this sample encode the same CDR3. This sequence joins TRBV7-3 and TRBJ2-3, with 7 bases lining up with TRBD2. This CDR3 contains 15 residues. Germline CDR1 is SGHTA and CDR2 is FQGTGA. With V trimmed by 2 bases and J by 0 bases, 2 bases remained unmatched. The CDR3 coding sequence is TGTGCCAGCAGCTTAGCTAGCGGAAGCACAGATACGCAGTATTTT. Translating it yields CASSLASGSTDTQYF.

The chain is built from TRBV28 and TRBJ2-1; 9 positions agree with TRBD2. The CDR3 runs to 13 residues. Germline-derived CDR1 and CDR2 are MDHEN and SYDVKM. V gave up 3 bases and J gave up 8 bases; unmatched junction bases: 2. The CDR3 loop reads CASSFSGSYEQFF. CDR3 bases: TGTGCCAGCAGTTTTAGCGGGAGCTATGAGCAGTTCTTC.

A remark on this clone: Other nucleotide sequences from this sample produce the same CDR3. The chain recombines TRBV9 with TRBJ1-1; perhaps TRBD1 as D (5 bases). Germline CDR1 is SGDLS and CDR2 is YYNGEE. The CDR3 spans 15 residues. V lost 0 bases, J lost 0 bases, and 9 bases lay in between. The CDR3 loop reads CASSVDGGMNTEAFF. The DNA for the CDR3 is TGTGCCAGCAGCGTAGATGGGGGGATGAACACTGAAGCTTTCTTT.

The chain has TRBV14 and TRBJ2-3; D possibly corresponds to TRBD2 (6 bases). The germline gives CDR1 SGHDN, CDR2 FVKESK. V was clipped by 2 bases and J by 2 bases, with 11 bases between them. This CDR3 is built from 15 residues. CDR3 in amino acids: CASSQFQGLTDTQYF. CDR3 coding DNA: TGTGCCAGCAGCCAATTTCAGGGACTCACAGATACGCAGTATTTT.

The rearrangement joins TRBV7-9 to TRBJ1-1, with D uncertain. CDR1 is SEHNR and CDR2 is FQNEAQ in the germline V gene (reference sequence). This CDR3 contains 15 residues. The V end lost 5 bases, the J end lost 1 base, and 14 bases lay between the germline ends. In DNA, the CDR3 is TGTGCCAGCAGCGCGCGGATACGAACGAACACTGAAGCTTTCTTT. Translation: CASSARIRTNTEAFF. Looking up the rest from reference TRBV7-9 and TRBJ1-1 gives the full variable domain: DTGVSQNPRHKITKRGQNVTFRCDPISEHNRLYWYRQTLGQGPEFLTYFQNEAQLEKSRLLSDRFSAERPKGSFSTLEIQRTEQGDSAMYLCASSARIRTNTEAFFGQGTRLTVV.

The chain employs TRBV19 and TRBJ1-5; D is undetermined. The V gene lost 6 bases and the J gene lost 2 bases, with 14 bases spanning the gap. The CDR3 is made up of 15 amino acids. Germline V gene sequence: CDR1 LNHDA, CDR2 SQIVND (reference sequence). The DNA of the CDR3 is TGTGCCAGTAGCGGGGAAGGGTTTGGCAATCAGCCCCAGCATTTT. Residues: CASSGEGFGNQPQHF.

The V gene is TRBV28, the J gene TRBJ1-1; D gene ambiguous. The V and J ends lost 6 bases and 1 base respectively, with 9 bases between them. Germline V gives CDR1 MDHEN, CDR2 SYDVKM. The CDR3 is 13 amino acids. The CDR3 DNA reads as TGTGCCAGCAGCGTCGGGGAGAACACTGAAGCTTTCTTT. This translates into CASSVGENTEAFF.

The CDR3 nucleotides read TGTGCCAGCGGGACAGTGGGATTTCTCGAGCAGTACTTC. Protein: CASGTVGFLEQYF. This chain uses TRBV27 with TRBJ2-7; TRBD1 agrees at 7 bases. V lost 8 bases and J lost 6; bases outside the gene matches: 10. CDR3 length equals 13 residues. The germline gives CDR1 MNHEY, CDR2 SMNVEV (reference sequence).

The chain carries TRBV6-5 and TRBJ1-4; D gene unclear. The germline V gene encodes CDR1 MNHEY and CDR2 SVGAGI. Deletions cut 0 bases from V and 7 bases from J, with 12 bases between. There are 15 residues in the CDR3. CDR3 residues: CASSYSEIRSEKLFF. The CDR3 coding sequence is TGTGCCAGCAGTTACTCGGAAATAAGGAGTGAAAAACTGTTTTTT.

The chain carries TRBV5-5 and TRBJ2-7, with D tentatively TRBD1 (5 bases). The germline V gene encodes CDR1 SGHKS and CDR2 YYEKEE (reference sequence). Trimming pared 5 bases from V and 2 bases from J, leaving 8 bases between. The CDR3 totals 12 residues. CDR3 amino acids: CASSGATYEQYF. Written as DNA, the CDR3 is TGTGCCAGCAGTGGGGCAACCTACGAGCAGTACTTC.

Notes on this clone: In the same sample, other DNA sequences code for this CDR3. The rearrangement uses TRBV27 and TRBJ2-1; D remains ambiguous. Germline values: CDR1 MNHEY, CDR2 SMNVEV (reference sequence). The CDR3 contains 10 residues. Trimming took off 8 bases at V and 4 bases at J, with 3 bases between the two ends. DNA for the CDR3: TGTGCCAGCGGTTACAATGAGCAGTTCTTC. This translates into CASGYNEQFF.

This clone was observed a few times. V usage is TRBV2 and J usage is TRBJ1-1, with 7 bases identical to TRBD1. Germline-derived CDR1 and CDR2 are SNHLY and FYNNEI. The V segment lost 9 bases and the J segment 4 bases; nucleotides outside the gene matches: 8. The CDR3 is 13 amino acids. CDR3 coding DNA: TGTGCCAGTCGATACAGGGGTAGCACTGAAGCTTTCTTT. Amino acid sequence: CASRYRGSTEAFF.

V usage is TRBV6-1 and J usage is TRBJ1-1; D is unresolved. Trimming stripped 3 bases from V and 2 bases from J, with 16 bases between. The CDR3 consists of 16 residues. Germline V gene data show CDR1 as MNHNS and CDR2 as SASEGT. CDR3: CASSDGDETDNTEAFF. The CDR3 DNA reads as TGTGCCAGCAGTGACGGCGATGAAACAGATAACACTGAAGCTTTCTTT.

The chain combines TRBV5-1 with TRBJ2-7; TRBD1 matches 8 bases. The CDR3 loop spans 15 amino acids. Trimming removed 3 bases from V and 2 bases from J; junction bases left unmatched: 7. Germline V gene sequence: CDR1 SGHRS, CDR2 YFSETQ. The CDR3 reads CASSSGQGITYEQYF. CDR3 coding DNA: TGCGCCAGCAGCTCCGGACAGGGAATTACCTACGAGCAGTACTTC.

The chain employs TRBV27 and TRBJ2-7, with D unresolved. The CDR3 totals 14 residues. V lost 1 base and J lost 3, with 10 bases in between. CDR1 and CDR2 (germline): MNHEY, SMNVEV (reference sequence). The CDR3 sequence: CASSLYRANYEQYF. CDR3 nucleotide sequence: TGTGCCAGCAGTTTATATAGGGCAAACTACGAGCAGTACTTC.

The chain uses TRBV28 and TRBJ1-5; D unclear. CDR1 is MDHEN and CDR2 is SYDVKM in the germline V gene. Trimming left V 4 bases short and J 0 bases short, with 16 bases between. The CDR3 consists of 17 residues. CDR3 protein: CASSWDRFSFSNQPQHF. DNA for the CDR3: TGTGCCAGCAGTTGGGATAGGTTCTCTTTTAGCAATCAGCCCCAGCATTTT.